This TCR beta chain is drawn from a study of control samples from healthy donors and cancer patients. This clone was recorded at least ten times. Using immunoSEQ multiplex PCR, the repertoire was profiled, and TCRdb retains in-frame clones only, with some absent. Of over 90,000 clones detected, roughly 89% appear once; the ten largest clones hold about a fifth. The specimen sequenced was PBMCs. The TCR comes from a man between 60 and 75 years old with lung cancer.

The CDR3 here is CASGLATGTEAFF. The CDR3 DNA sequence: TGTGCTAGTGGTTTGGCAACAGGCACTGAAGCTTTCTTT. The gene calls are TRBV12-5 and TRBJ1-1, with D possibly matching TRBD1 (5 bases). This CDR3 spans 13 amino acids. The germline V gene encodes CDR1 LGHNT and CDR2 FRNRAP. V lost 1 base and J 4 bases, leaving 7 bases between the germline ends.